The 3 T cell receptor beta chains below come from one sample, sequenced in a study of identical twins. TCRdb reanalysed the 5' RACE reads using MiXCR and keeps one entry per CDR3 protein. The profile shows some 560,000 distinct CDR3 sequences, 7.5% to 10% of them singletons. The data also belong to a second study, concerning yellow fever vaccine responses in identical twins.

Sequenced: PBMCs. These receptors came from a woman under 30 in good health.

This clonotype was recorded at least ten times. The rearrangement links TRBV20-1 to TRBJ2-1; 8 bases agree with TRBD2. CDR1 is DFQATT and CDR2 is SNEGSKA in the germline V gene (reference sequence). This CDR3 region has 15 residues. The V and J ends lost 3 bases and 6 bases, in that order; junction bases with no gene match: 10. DNA for the CDR3: TGCAGTGCTAGTATTGGTAGCGGGGACTCCAATGAGCAGTTCTTC. It translates to CSASIGSGDSNEQFF.

This clonotype was counted a few times. V and J are TRBV4-3 and TRBJ2-7, with 7 bases matching TRBD2. The CDR3 loop spans 16 amino acids. V trimming: 4 bases; J trimming: 3 bases; junction bases outside the gene matches: 12. Germline CDR1 LGHNA, CDR2 YSLEER. This chain's CDR3 is CASSRGRLAEFYEQYF. Written as DNA, the CDR3 is TGCGCCAGCAGCCGCGGAAGGCTAGCGGAATTCTACGAGCAGTACTTC.

The chain joins TRBV9 to TRBJ2-7; the match to TRBD2 covers 10 bases. CDR1 and CDR2 from the germline V gene are SGDLS and YYNGEE. With V trimmed by 0 bases and J by 9 bases, 9 bases remained unmatched. The CDR3 covers 15 residues. CDR3 nucleotide sequence: TGTGCCAGCAGCGTAGAGGCTAGCGGGGGAACCGGGCAGTACTTC. Translated: CASSVEASGGTGQYF.